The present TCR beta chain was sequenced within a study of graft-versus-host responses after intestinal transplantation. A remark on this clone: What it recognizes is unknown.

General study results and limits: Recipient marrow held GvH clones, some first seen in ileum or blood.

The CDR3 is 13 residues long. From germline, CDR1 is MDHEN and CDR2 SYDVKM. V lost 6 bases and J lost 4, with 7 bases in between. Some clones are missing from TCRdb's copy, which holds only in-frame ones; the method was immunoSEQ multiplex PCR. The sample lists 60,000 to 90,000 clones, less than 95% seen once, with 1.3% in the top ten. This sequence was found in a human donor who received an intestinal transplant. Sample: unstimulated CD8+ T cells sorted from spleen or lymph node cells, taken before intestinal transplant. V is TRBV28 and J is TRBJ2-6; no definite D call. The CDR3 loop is CASRPTGANVLTF. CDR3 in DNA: TGTGCCAGCAGACCGACAGGGGCCAACGTCCTGACTTTC.